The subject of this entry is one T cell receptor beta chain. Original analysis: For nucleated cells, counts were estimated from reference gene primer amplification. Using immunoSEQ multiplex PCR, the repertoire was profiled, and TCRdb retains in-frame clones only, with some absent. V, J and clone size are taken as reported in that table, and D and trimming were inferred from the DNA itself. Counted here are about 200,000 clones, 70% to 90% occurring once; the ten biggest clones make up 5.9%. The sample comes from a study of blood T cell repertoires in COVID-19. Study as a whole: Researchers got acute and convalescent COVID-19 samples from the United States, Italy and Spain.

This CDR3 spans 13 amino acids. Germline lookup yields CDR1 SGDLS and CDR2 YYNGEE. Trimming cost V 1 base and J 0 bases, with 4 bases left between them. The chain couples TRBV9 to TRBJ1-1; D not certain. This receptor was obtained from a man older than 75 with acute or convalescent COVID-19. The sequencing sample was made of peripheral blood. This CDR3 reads CASSVYMNTEAFF. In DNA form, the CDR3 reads TGTGCCAGCAGCGTATATATGAACACTGAAGCTTTCTTT.